The entry below describes one TCR beta chain. What it binds is not known. These data originate in a study of tumor-infiltrating lymphocytes in primary liver carcinoma. Study summary: Tumors were stage T1-T3 N0M0, about 4.2 to 11 cm across. Broader study findings: Only around 8-25% of top clones occurred in all five tumor regions. It was tumor-adjacent and tumor-blood pairs that overlapped less than tumor region pairs did.

Making TCR beta cDNA involved around 520 ng total RNA and a constant-region primer. Each TCR beta library was derived from three nested multiplex PCR rounds that employed slightly modified ARM-PCR. A C-beta reverse primer was combined with TRBV1-TRBV30 forward primers in the first two PCR rounds, and each round had roughly 11 cycles. TCRdb re-called the multiplex PCR reads with MiXCR, one entry per CDR3 protein. The sample has 110,000 or so distinct CDR3 sequences; roughly 80% are singletons. The study co-extracted DNA and RNA from about 19-30 mg of unsorted bulk tissue. Tumor samples each held over 80% viable tumor cells. V lost 5 bases and J 6 bases, leaving 17 bases between the germline ends. CDR1 and CDR2 (germline): SQVTM, ANQGSEA. The CDR3 has 13 residues.

Input material: liver tumor tissue from sampling region 3. The subset here: tumor region T3, left-lateral pole. This receptor was taken from a man aged 35 to 55 with primary liver carcinoma and hepatitis B virus infection. J is TRBJ2-7 and V is TRBV29-1; D is unresolved. The CDR3 bases are TGCAGCGTTCAACCGAGGCGATGGCGCGAGCAGTACTTC. Amino acid sequence: CSVQPRRWREQYF.